Detailed here is one T cell receptor (beta chain). Authors' analysis steps: Amplifying reference gene primers gave estimates of nucleated cell counts. TCRdb's copy holds only in-frame clones and misses some; the assay was immunoSEQ multiplex PCR. V and J calls plus clone size are reproduced from that table; the DNA served to infer D and trimming. The table includes hundreds of thousands of clones, about four fifths detected once. The sample comes from a study of blood T cell repertoires in COVID-19. Study overall: The United States, Italy and Spain supplied acute and convalescent COVID-19 samples. Sample material is recorded as cDNA or gDNA derived from T cells, B-cell-depleted T cells, or PBMCs.

Germline CDR1 and CDR2: SGHRS and YFSETQ. CDR3 length equals 16 residues. The V segment lost 0 bases and the J segment 8 bases; nucleotides outside the gene matches: 8. V and J are TRBV5-1 and TRBJ1-3; TRBD1 aligns across 10 bases. Material for sequencing was peripheral blood. This TCR was sampled from a woman between 50 and 59 years old with acute or convalescent COVID-19. CDR3 in DNA: TGCGCCAGCAGCTTGGGTGGGGACAGGGGACAAGACACCATATATTTT. Translating gives CASSLGGDRGQDTIYF.